This T cell receptor beta chain was obtained from a study of blood T cells in healthy people across ages. Study outcomes and limitations: Age showed a roughly linear inverse relationship with TCR beta diversity per million T cells.

This clonotype was seen a handful of times. Antigen: not known. Primed by a sample-barcoded 5' primer and a J-beta primer mix, a second PCR proceeded for roughly 7 to 12 cycles. In TCRdb, the 5' RACE reads were re-called with MiXCR into one record per CDR3 protein. Counted here are about 810,000 distinct CDR3 sequences, roughly 34% occurring once; the ten biggest clones make up 10% to 15%. The sequenced sample consisted of blood. This sequence was found in a man younger than 30 in good health.

CDR3 in DNA: TGTGCCAGCAGGGTACTAGATATCCACGAGCAGTACTTC. This sequence encodes CASRVLDIHEQYF. The chain carries TRBV5-5 and TRBJ2-4; D perhaps matches TRBD2 (5 bases). The assigned J gene may be wrong: the sequence end matches TRBJ2-7 better. Per the germline V gene, CDR1 is SGHKS and CDR2 is YYEKEE (reference sequence). The CDR3 loop spans 13 amino acids.